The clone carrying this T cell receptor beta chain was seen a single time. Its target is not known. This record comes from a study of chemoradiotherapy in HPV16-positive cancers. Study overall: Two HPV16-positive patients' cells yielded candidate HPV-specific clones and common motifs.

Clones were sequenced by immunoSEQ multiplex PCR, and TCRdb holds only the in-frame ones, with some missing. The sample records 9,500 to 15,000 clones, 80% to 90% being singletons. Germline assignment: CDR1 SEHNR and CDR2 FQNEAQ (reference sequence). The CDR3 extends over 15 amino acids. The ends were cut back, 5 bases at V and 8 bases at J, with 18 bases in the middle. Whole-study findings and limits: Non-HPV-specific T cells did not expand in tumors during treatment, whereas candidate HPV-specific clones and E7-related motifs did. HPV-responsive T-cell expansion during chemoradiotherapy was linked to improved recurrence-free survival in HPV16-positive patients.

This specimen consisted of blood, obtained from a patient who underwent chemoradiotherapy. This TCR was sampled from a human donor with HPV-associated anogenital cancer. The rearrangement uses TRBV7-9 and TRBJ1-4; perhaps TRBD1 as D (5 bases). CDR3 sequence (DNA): TGTGCCAGCAGCCCGCGGGGCACGGCAACCGAAAAACTGTTTTTT. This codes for CASSPRGTATEKLFF.